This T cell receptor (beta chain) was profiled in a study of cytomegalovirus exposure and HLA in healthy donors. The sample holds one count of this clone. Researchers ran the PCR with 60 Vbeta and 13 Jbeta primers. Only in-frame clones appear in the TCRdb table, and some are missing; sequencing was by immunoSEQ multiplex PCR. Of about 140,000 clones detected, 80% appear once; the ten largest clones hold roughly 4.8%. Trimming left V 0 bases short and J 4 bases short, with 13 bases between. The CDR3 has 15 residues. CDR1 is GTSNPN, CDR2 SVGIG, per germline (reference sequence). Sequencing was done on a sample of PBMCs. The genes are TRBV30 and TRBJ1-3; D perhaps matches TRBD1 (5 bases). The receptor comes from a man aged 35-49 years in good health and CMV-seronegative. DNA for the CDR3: TGTGCCTGGAGTGTAACCGGGACTAGGGGAAACACCATATATTTT. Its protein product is CAWSVTGTRGNTIYF.